These 21 T cell receptor beta chains originate from one sample sequenced in a study of beta chain features in type 1 diabetes. Overall study findings and caveats: Type 1 diabetes patients had TCRB CDR3s that were shorter (moderately but significantly so) in all four CD4+ subsets.

Their antigen targets remain unknown. Expressed TCRB transcripts were sequenced because the entire RNA isolate underwent reverse transcription. The data were produced by immunoSEQ multiplex PCR, yet TCRdb's version contains in-frame clones alone and is incomplete. The sample shows fewer than 300,000 clones, over 20% of them seen only once. Material for sequencing was naive CD4+ T cells from blood. Every receptor here comes from a woman in her 40s with type 1 diabetes.

The chain is built from TRBV7-3 and TRBJ1-1; D gene uncertain. The CDR3 runs to 14 residues. Germline V gene data show CDR1 as SGHTA and CDR2 as FQGTGA. V dropped 1 base and J dropped 0 bases, with 6 bases sitting between them. The CDR3 region has the DNA TGTGCCAGCAGCTTAATCGGGATGAACACTGAAGCTTTCTTT. Its translation: CASSLIGMNTEAFF.

This clone was recorded a few times. The chain recombines TRBV2 with TRBJ1-5, with 7 bases identical to TRBD1. CDR1 is SNHLY, CDR2 FYNNEI, per germline. V was pared by 3 bases and J by 9 bases, with 11 bases of the junction left unmatched. CDR3 size: 15 residues. CDR3 amino acids: CASSEVRGLWRPQHF. The CDR3 DNA reads TGTGCCAGCAGTGAGGTAAGGGGGCTCTGGAGGCCCCAGCATTTT.

The J gene is TRBJ2-7, the V gene TRBV5-6; the D is unclear. Germline loops: CDR1 SGHDT, CDR2 YYEEEE. The ends were cut back, 2 bases at V and 3 bases at J, with 12 bases in the middle. The CDR3 is 14 residues long. The CDR3 protein is CASSFVTAVYEQYF. CDR3 nucleotides: TGTGCCAGCAGCTTCGTAACAGCCGTCTACGAGCAGTACTTC.

The CDR3 DNA follows: TGTGCCAGCAGCGTGTCAACCGGGACAGTGAACACTGAAGCTTTCTTT. Its translation: CASSVSTGTVNTEAFF. The J gene is TRBJ1-1, the V gene TRBV7-9; 7 positions agree with TRBD1. Germline CDR1 reads SEHNR; CDR2 reads FQNEAQ (reference sequence). J lost 0 bases, V lost 5 bases, and 9 bases had no gene match. The length of the CDR3 is 16 residues.

V gene TRBV30 combines with J gene TRBJ2-1; TRBD1 matches at 11 bases. CDR1 is GTSNPN and CDR2 is SVGIG in the germline V gene (reference sequence). Germline trimming cut 3 bases from V and 12 bases from J; bases unmatched to any gene: 7. This CDR3 contains 13 residues. For the CDR3, the DNA is TGTGCCTGGAGAATCCGGGACAGGGGGGGGCAGTTCTTC. Its translation: CAWRIRDRGGQFF.

This clone has a handful of counts. CDR3 bases: TGTGCCAGCAGCCCCGGGACAGGGTACGACGAGCAGTACTTC. This translates into CASSPGTGYDEQYF. The chain combines TRBV7-2 with TRBJ2-7; 9 nucleotides align to TRBD1. The trim removed 5 bases at V and 5 bases at J, leaving 7 bases unmatched. The CDR3 has 14 residues. CDR1 SGHTA and CDR2 FQGNSA come from the germline V gene.

The V and J genes are TRBV9 and TRBJ1-1, with TRBD1 matching 9 bases. The ends lost 4 bases at V and 2 bases at J; junction bases unmatched: 3. Germline V gives CDR1 SGDLS, CDR2 YYNGEE. The CDR3 runs to 14 residues. This CDR3 is CASSLQGANTEAFF. CDR3 nucleotides: TGTGCCAGCAGCTTACAGGGGGCAAACACTGAAGCTTTCTTT.

CDR3 DNA: TGTGCCAGCAGCGTAGTTGGGGCATCGGAGACCCAGTACTTC. Protein: CASSVVGASETQYF. The genes are TRBV9 and TRBJ2-5; a possible D gene is TRBD1 (5 bases). The CDR3 is made up of 14 amino acids. CDR1 is SGDLS, CDR2 YYNGEE, per germline. Trimming took 0 bases from V and 5 from J, leaving 11 bases between them.

This chain connects TRBV9 to TRBJ2-3, with 8 bases lining up with TRBD1. V lost 5 bases and J lost 5; bases outside the gene matches: 13. This CDR3 contains 16 residues. CDR1 and CDR2 (germline): SGDLS, YYNGEE. In DNA, the CDR3 is TGTGCCAGCAGTCAATGGTCGGGACAGGAAGGAGATACGCAGTATTTT. Translating it yields CASSQWSGQEGDTQYF.

This clone was counted between two and nine times. The chain carries TRBV25-1 and TRBJ2-7; the match to TRBD1 covers 7 bases. Germline trimming cut 5 bases from V and 12 bases from J; bases unmatched to any gene: 10. From germline, CDR1 is MGHDK and CDR2 SYGVNS. This CDR3 spans 12 amino acids. CDR3 sequence reads: CASSSQGITLYF. Here the CDR3 DNA reads TGTGCCAGCAGTTCACAGGGGATTACCCTGTACTTC.

This chain joins TRBV2 and TRBJ1-3; 8 bases are a match to TRBD1. The J segment lost 3 bases and the V segment lost 6 bases, leaving 1 base of the junction unmatched. CDR3 size: 13 residues. From germline, CDR1 is SNHLY and CDR2 FYNNEI. In DNA form, the CDR3 reads TGTGCCAGCAGGGGACAGGTTGGAAACACCATATATTTT. Its translation is CASRGQVGNTIYF.

The chain uses TRBV28 and TRBJ1-1, with 7 bases fitting TRBD1. The CDR3 covers 15 residues. Germline CDR1 is MDHEN and CDR2 is SYDVKM. The J segment lost 3 bases and the V segment lost 5 bases, leaving 9 bases of the junction unmatched. The CDR3 region is CASSTGAGADTEAFF. The CDR3 DNA is TGTGCCAGCAGTACAGGGGCAGGGGCGGACACTGAAGCTTTCTTT.

The J gene is TRBJ1-1, the V gene TRBV5-4; 7 positions match TRBD1. J gave up 6 bases and V 7 bases, and 18 bases lay outside the gene matches. Germline assignment: CDR1 SGHNT and CDR2 YYREEE (reference sequence). This CDR3 is built from 16 residues. The CDR3 region is CASAGGIRQGGSEAFF. The CDR3 DNA reads TGTGCCAGCGCAGGGGGGATCCGACAGGGTGGTTCTGAAGCTTTCTTT.

The V and J genes are TRBV16 and TRBJ1-4; D uncertain. The CDR3 is 15 amino acids. In germline, CDR1 is KGHSY, CDR2 FQNENV. V was clipped by 4 bases and J by 3 bases, with 12 bases between them. The CDR3 DNA sequence: TGTGCCAGCAGCCTTGGATCCGGGGCTAATGAAAAACTGTTTTTT. Protein: CASSLGSGANEKLFF.

This clone has only a few counts. V usage is TRBV5-1 and J usage is TRBJ2-3; the D gene is possibly TRBD2 (6 bases). The germline gives CDR1 SGHRS, CDR2 YFSETQ. The CDR3 has 13 amino acids. The V gene lost 1 base and the J gene lost 5 bases, with 8 bases spanning the gap. CDR3 protein: CASSLNGGDTQYF. CDR3 in DNA: TGCGCCAGCAGCTTGAACGGGGGAGATACGCAGTATTTT.

This clone occurred a few times. The chain employs TRBV4-3 and TRBJ1-2, with 8 bases identical to TRBD1. Germline values: CDR1 LGHNA, CDR2 YSLEER. V was pared by 0 bases and J by 8 bases, with 2 bases of the junction left unmatched. The CDR3 extends over 13 amino acids. CDR3 residues: CASSQEGTGGYTF. CDR3 in DNA: TGCGCCAGCAGCCAAGAAGGGACAGGCGGCTACACCTTC.

The chain employs TRBV7-2 and TRBJ1-2, with TRBD1 identical over 10 bases. Trimming took 0 bases from V and 8 from J; bases not matched to a gene: 6. This CDR3 comprises 15 residues. Germline V gene data show CDR1 as SGHTA and CDR2 as FQGNSA. Here the CDR3 reads CASSLASGQGKGYTF. The CDR3 DNA sequence: TGTGCCAGCAGCTTAGCGTCGGGACAGGGGAAGGGCTACACCTTC. The variable domain in full, completed from reference TRBV7-2 and TRBJ1-2, reads GAGVSQSPSNKVTEKGKDVELRCDPISGHTALYWYRQSLGQGLEFLIYFQGNSAPDKSGLPSDRFSAERTGGSVSTLTIQRTQQEDSAVYLCASSLASGQGKGYTFGSGTRLTVV.

The V and J genes are TRBV7-2 and TRBJ2-5; 10 nucleotides match TRBD2. Germline CDR1 reads SGHTA; CDR2 reads FQGNSA. This CDR3 is 14 amino acids long. With V trimmed by 6 bases and J by 5 bases, 6 bases remained unmatched. DNA for the CDR3: TGTGCCAGCAGTCCGGGACTAGCGATTGAGACCCAGTACTTC. Its protein is CASSPGLAIETQYF.

The chain joins TRBV7-2 to TRBJ2-3; TRBD1 aligns across 8 bases. The germline CDR1 and CDR2 sequences are SGHTA and FQGNSA. Trimming removed 6 bases from V and 0 bases from J; junction bases left unmatched: 5. This CDR3 is built from 15 residues. CDR3 protein: CASSTRTGSTDTQYF. The CDR3 DNA reads TGTGCCAGCAGTACTCGGACAGGGAGCACAGATACGCAGTATTTT.

The chain's CDR3 is CASSPGPAGGETQYF. CDR3 nucleotide sequence: TGTGCCAGCAGTCCCGGCCCAGCAGGCGGGGAGACCCAGTACTTC. V usage is TRBV28 and J usage is TRBJ2-5; D is perhaps TRBD2 (5 bases). Germline V gene lookup returns CDR1 MDHEN and CDR2 SYDVKM. Deletions cut 5 bases from V and 5 bases from J, with 18 bases between. The length of the CDR3 is 15 residues.

The rearrangement joins TRBV7-2 to TRBJ2-1, with D possibly matching TRBD2 (5 bases). Trimming left V 6 bases short and J 12 bases short, with 18 bases between. CDR3 length: 13 amino acids. Germline CDR1 reads SGHTA; CDR2 reads FQGNSA. The CDR3, as DNA: TGTGCCAGCAGACCCCGGGAACCCACGGGGCAGTTCTTC. As protein: CASRPREPTGQFF.